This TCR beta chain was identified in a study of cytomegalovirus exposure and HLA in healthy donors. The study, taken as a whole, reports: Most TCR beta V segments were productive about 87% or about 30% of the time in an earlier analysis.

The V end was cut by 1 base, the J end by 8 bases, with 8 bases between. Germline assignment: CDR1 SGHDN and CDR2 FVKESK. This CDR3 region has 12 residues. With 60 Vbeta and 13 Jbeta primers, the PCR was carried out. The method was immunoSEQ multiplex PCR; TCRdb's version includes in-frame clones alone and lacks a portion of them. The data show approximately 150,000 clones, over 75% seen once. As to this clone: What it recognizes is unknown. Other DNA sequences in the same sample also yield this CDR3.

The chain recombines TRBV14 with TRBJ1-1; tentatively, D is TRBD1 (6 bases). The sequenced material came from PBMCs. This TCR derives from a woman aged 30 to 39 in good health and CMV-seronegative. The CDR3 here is CASSQGTAEAFF. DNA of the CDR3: TGTGCCAGCAGCCAAGGGACAGCAGAAGCTTTCTTT. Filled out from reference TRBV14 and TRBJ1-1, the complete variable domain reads EAGVTQFPSHSVIEKGQTVTLRCDPISGHDNLYWYRRVMGKEIKFLLHFVKESKQDESGMPNNRFLAERTGGTYSTLKVQPAELEDSGVYFCASSQGTAEAFFGQGTRLTVV.